The clone carrying this T cell receptor (beta chain) was picked up many times. Trimming cost V 5 bases and J 7 bases, with 15 bases left between them. The length of the CDR3 is 13 residues. Germline V CDR1 and CDR2: SGHVS, FQNEAQ. Everyone who gave samples was a healthy Caucasian. TCRdb independently ran MiXCR on the 5' RACE reads; one entry per CDR3 protein. The table includes under 250,000 distinct CDR3 sequences, around 10% detected once. These data are taken from a study of identical twins. The source material was memory (CD45RO+) T cells sorted from blood. The clonotype comes from a woman younger than 30 in good health. The chain combines TRBV7-8 with TRBJ2-7; no clear D. In DNA, the CDR3 is TGTGCCAGCAGCCCACACATGACTCTTGAGCAGTACTTC. Protein: CASSPHMTLEQYF. The whole variable domain, remainder taken from reference TRBV7-8 and TRBJ2-7, is GAGVSQSPRYKVAKRGQDVALRCDPISGHVSLFWYQQALGQGPEFLTYFQNEAQLDKSGLPSDRFFAERPEGSVSTLKIQRTQQEDSAVYLCASSPHMTLEQYFGPGTRLTVT.